The 9 T cell receptor beta chains listed next were all sequenced from one sample in a study of T cell clones after liver transplantation. The table came from immunoSEQ multiplex PCR; TCRdb's copy has only in-frame clones and leaves some out. The sample shows more than 95,000 clones, over 75% of them seen only once. Specimen: CD4+ T cells from blood, collected 12 months after liver transplant. Every receptor here comes from a human patient who received a liver transplant. Some T cells may arise from the graft donor.

This clone has only one observation. The chain has TRBV29-1 and TRBJ2-7, with TRBD2 matching over 13 bases. The CDR3 contains 16 residues. Germline assignment: CDR1 SQVTM and CDR2 ANQGSEA. The J segment lost 2 bases and the V segment lost 5 bases, leaving 9 bases of the junction unmatched. The CDR3 loop is CSVTGLAGRAPYEQYF. The CDR3 coding sequence is TGCAGCGTTACGGGACTAGCGGGGAGGGCCCCCTACGAGCAGTACTTC.

This chain links TRBV7-3 with TRBJ1-2; no clear D gene. The V gene lost 4 bases and the J gene lost 8 bases, with 20 bases spanning the gap. The germline CDR1 and CDR2 sequences are SGHTA and FQGTGA. The CDR3 spans 15 residues. The CDR3 protein is CASSSLGRALLGYTF. CDR3 DNA: TGTGCCAGCAGCTCCCTTGGACGGGCCCTATTAGGCTACACCTTC.

The chain carries TRBV5-1 and TRBJ2-1, with TRBD2 matching over 12 bases. The J segment lost 4 bases and the V segment lost 4 bases, leaving 6 bases of the junction unmatched. This CDR3 is built from 16 residues. Looked up from germline, CDR1 is SGHRS and CDR2 is YFSETQ. CDR3 sequence: CASSKGLAGFYNEQFF. The CDR3 bases are TGCGCCAGCAGCAAAGGACTAGCGGGATTTTACAATGAGCAGTTCTTC.

This clone appeared once. The CDR3 is CAWSAPSGFPNEQFF. The CDR3 DNA follows: TGTGCCTGGAGTGCTCCTAGCGGGTTCCCCAATGAGCAGTTCTTC. The genes are TRBV30 and TRBJ2-1; 8 bases line up with TRBD2. The CDR3 extends over 15 amino acids. CDR1 is GTSNPN, CDR2 SVGIG, per germline (reference sequence). V shed 1 base, J shed 6 bases, and the junction held 8 bases outside the gene matches.

The V call is TRBV5-1, the J call TRBJ2-5; 8 bases are a match to TRBD1. Germline CDR1 is SGHRS and CDR2 is YFSETQ. J gave up 5 bases and V 3 bases, and 6 bases lay outside the gene matches. The CDR3 loop spans 14 amino acids. CDR3 DNA: TGCGCCAGCAGCTCGCAGGGGGCGCGGGAGACCCAGTACTTC. It codes for CASSSQGARETQYF.

The J gene is TRBJ1-2, the V gene TRBV7-9, with D possibly being TRBD1 (6 bases). The CDR3 runs to 14 residues. CDR1 is SEHNR and CDR2 is FQNEAQ in the germline V gene (reference sequence). Between the trimmed V and J ends, which lost 5 bases and 8 bases, there was a span of 18 bases. The CDR3 DNA reads TGTGCCAGCAGCCTGACTCAGGGGCGGACGGGCTACACCTTC. Translation gives CASSLTQGRTGYTF.

The chain couples TRBV12-5 to TRBJ1-5, with 8 nucleotides matching TRBD1. The trim removed 6 bases at V and 7 bases at J, leaving 11 bases unmatched. The CDR3 spans 15 residues. Germline loops: CDR1 LGHNT, CDR2 FRNRAP. CDR3 protein: CASGGGQGGDQPQHF. CDR3 nucleotides: TGTGCTAGTGGGGGCGGACAGGGTGGGGACCAGCCCCAGCATTTT.

J is TRBJ2-7 and V is TRBV5-8; 10 bases map to TRBD2. The CDR3 is 15 residues long. Trimming removed 4 bases from V and 3 bases from J; junction bases left unmatched: 7. CDR1 and CDR2 from the germline V gene are SGHTS and YDEGEE. The CDR3 region has the DNA TGTGCCAGCAGCCCTCGACTAGCGGGTGGCTACGAGCAGTACTTC. Translated: CASSPRLAGGYEQYF.

This chain uses TRBV6-5 with TRBJ2-1; D is perhaps TRBD2 (6 bases). This CDR3 region has 14 residues. Germline V lookup: CDR1 MNHEY, CDR2 SVGAGI. V lost 6 bases, J lost 6 bases, and 15 bases lay in between. The CDR3 region has the DNA TGTGCCAGCAGCTTATTAGTGGGGGGCAATGAGCAGTTCTTC. This translates into CASSLLVGGNEQFF.